These T cell receptor beta chains were read from a single sample in a study of blood T cell repertoires in COVID-19. The table came from immunoSEQ multiplex PCR; TCRdb's copy has only in-frame clones and leaves some out. The sample lists 200,000 to 250,000 clones, around 80% seen once, with 2.9% in the top ten. Input material: peripheral blood. All receptors come from a man in his fifties or sixties with active or convalescent COVID-19. Each CDR3 is given with its conserved first and last residue. D genes are given only for firm matches. Some rows have no size entry. The others give once, few or many, or a class for an expanded clone.

size,D,V,J,CDR3,DNA
.,TRBD1,TRBV27,TRBJ1-2,CASSFLGQGVTGYGYTF,TGTGCCAGCAGTTTTCTCGGACAGGGGGTCACCGGCTATGGCTACACCTTC
.,.,TRBV7-2,TRBJ1-2,CASSLDSGGNYGYTF,TGTGCCAGCAGCTTAGACAGCGGAGGTAACTATGGCTACACCTTC
.,TRBD1,TRBV27,TRBJ2-1,CASSSRDSNEQFF,TGTGCCAGCAGTAGCCGGGACAGCAATGAGCAGTTCTTC
.,.,TRBV7-2,TRBJ1-1,CASSLIDSMNTEAFF,TGTGCCAGCAGCTTAATAGACTCCATGAACACTGAAGCTTTCTTT
.,.,TRBV28,TRBJ1-3,CASSLSTGNTIYF,TGTGCCAGCAGTTTGAGTACTGGAAACACCATATATTTT
.,TRBD1,TRBV2,TRBJ1-6,CASLFQGASPLHF,TGTGCCAGCCTCTTTCAGGGGGCTTCACCCCTCCACTTT
few,TRBD1,TRBV4-2,TRBJ1-5,CASSPGGSGQPQHF,TGTGCCAGCAGCCCAGGGGGCTCGGGACAGCCCCAGCATTTT
once,TRBD1,TRBV6-1,TRBJ1-5,CASSGLRDRAGQPQHF,TGTGCCAGCAGTGGCCTCCGGGACAGGGCAGGTCAGCCCCAGCATTTT
.,.,TRBV30,TRBJ1-1,CAWSVQLGRGNTEAFF,TGTGCCTGGAGTGTACAGCTAGGAAGGGGGAACACTGAAGCTTTCTTT
.,TRBD1,TRBV28,TRBJ1-5,CASRVGTESRPQHF,TGTGCCAGCAGAGTGGGGACAGAAAGTCGGCCCCAGCATTTT
.,TRBD1,TRBV2,TRBJ1-5,CASSVGQGVKRNQPQHF,TGTGCCAGCAGTGTTGGGCAGGGGGTAAAACGGAATCAGCCCCAGCATTTT
.,TRBD1,TRBV5-3,TRBJ1-2,CARSLDRGTYGYTF,TGTGCCAGAAGCTTGGACAGGGGAACGTATGGCTACACCTTC
.,.,TRBV3-1/TRBV3-2,TRBJ1-2,CASSRGDRNFYGYTF,TGTGCCAGCAGCCGGGGAGACAGGAACTTCTATGGCTACACCTTC
.,TRBD1,TRBV6-5,TRBJ1-5,CASSRQGARPQHF,TGTGCCAGCAGCCGACAGGGGGCTCGGCCCCAGCATTTT
.,.,TRBV10-3,TRBJ1-4,CAIQDRDNEKLFF,TGTGCCATCCAGGACAGAGATAATGAAAAACTGTTTTTT
.,TRBD1,TRBV28,TRBJ1-3,CASSRTGGTGNTIYF,TGTGCCAGCAGTAGGACAGGGGGGACTGGAAACACCATATATTTT
.,TRBD1,TRBV30,TRBJ1-2,CAWDRVANYGYTF,TGTGCCTGGGACAGGGTGGCTAACTATGGCTACACCTTC
.,TRBD1,TRBV9,TRBJ2-7,CASSAGQGLSNHEQYF,TGTGCCAGCAGCGCGGGACAGGGGCTATCCAATCACGAGCAGTACTTC
many,.,TRBV29-1,TRBJ1-3,CSVRDSGNTIYF,TGCAGCGTCAGGGACTCTGGAAACACCATATATTTT
many,.,TRBV5-5,TRBJ2-7,CASSSTGTAYEQYF,TGTGCCAGCAGCTCGACCGGGACTGCCTACGAGCAGTACTTC
.,.,TRBV15,TRBJ1-6,CATSTLAVGSPLHF,TGTGCCACCAGCACCCTGGCGGTGGGTTCACCCCTCCACTTT
.,TRBD1,TRBV2,TRBJ2-7,CASSPQGTGGAYEQYF,TGTGCCAGCAGCCCACAAGGGACAGGGGGCGCCTACGAGCAGTACTTC
.,TRBD2,TRBV3-1/TRBV3-2,TRBJ2-7,CASSLAAGPYEQYF,TGTGCCAGCAGCTTGGCAGCGGGACCCTACGAGCAGTACTTC
.,.,TRBV5-1,TRBJ2-7,CASSLGQNYEQYF,TGCGCCAGCAGCTTGGGACAGAATTACGAGCAGTACTTC
.,TRBD1,TRBV7-2,TRBJ1-2,CASSLGGTGGGYGYTF,TGTGCCAGCAGCTTAGGGGGGACAGGGGGCGGCTATGGCTACACCTTC
.,TRBD1,TRBV2,TRBJ1-2,CARETTGAFSNYGYTF,TGTGCCAGGGAAACGACAGGGGCCTTTTCTAACTATGGCTACACCTTC
.,.,TRBV10-3,TRBJ2-5,CAISESGRTQETQYF,TGTGCCATCAGTGAGTCGGGGCGGACCCAAGAGACCCAGTACTTC
.,TRBD1,TRBV27,TRBJ1-6,CASSFQPGQGSSPLHF,TGTGCCAGCAGTTTTCAACCGGGACAGGGTAGTTCACCCCTCCACTTT
.,TRBD2,TRBV9,TRBJ2-2,CASSSTMGLADPVELFF,TGTGCCAGCAGCTCCACCATGGGACTAGCGGACCCGGTGGAGCTGTTTTTT
once,.,TRBV10-3,TRBJ1-1,CAALGGAEAFF,TGTGCCGCCCTGGGGGGGGCTGAAGCTTTCTTT
.,.,TRBV6-1,TRBJ1-2,CASSPLQGTGGYTF,TGTGCCAGCAGCCCGCTACAGGGCACGGGTGGCTACACCTTC
.,.,TRBV6-5,TRBJ1-5,CASRPGLRGQPQHF,TGTGCCAGCAGGCCGGGACTAAGAGGTCAGCCCCAGCATTTT
.,.,TRBV18,TRBJ1-4,CASSRDRVSNEKLFF,TGTGCCAGCTCACGTGACAGAGTCTCTAATGAAAAACTGTTTTTT
.,.,TRBV7-6,TRBJ1-5,CASSSLAGRGQPQHF,TGTGCCAGCAGCTCCCTGGCAGGCCGAGGGCAGCCCCAGCATTTT
few,.,TRBV2,TRBJ2-2,CASRTRVNTGELFF,TGTGCCAGCAGGACCCGGGTGAACACCGGGGAGCTGTTTTTT
.,TRBD2,TRBV5-1,TRBJ2-3,CASRDPTSGPTDTQYF,TGCGCCAGCAGGGACCCAACTAGCGGACCCACAGATACGCAGTATTTT
few,TRBD1,TRBV11-3,TRBJ2-7,CASSLTGQGRDEQYF,TGTGCCAGCAGCTTGACGGGACAGGGGAGGGACGAGCAGTACTTC
.,.,TRBV29-1,TRBJ1-5,CSVGAGREDQPQHF,TGCAGCGTTGGTGCAGGGCGAGAGGATCAGCCCCAGCATTTT
.,TRBD1,TRBV28,TRBJ1-5,CASRTGGFNQPQHF,TGTGCCAGCAGAACAGGGGGATTTAATCAGCCCCAGCATTTT
.,.,TRBV9,TRBJ1-2,CASSPPSTGAGYGYTF,TGTGCCAGCAGCCCCCCTTCGACAGGAGCCGGGTATGGCTACACCTTC
.,TRBD1,TRBV18,TRBJ1-4,CASSLRQGPNEKLFF,TGTGCCAGCTCACTTAGACAGGGGCCTAATGAAAAACTGTTTTTT
.,.,TRBV5-1,TRBJ2-2,CASSLVNRNTGELFF,TGCGCCAGCAGCTTGGTGAACAGAAACACCGGGGAGCTGTTTTTT
.,.,TRBV5-4,TRBJ1-4,CASSLGGALREKLFF,TGTGCCAGCAGCTTGGGGGGCGCCTTAAGGGAAAAACTGTTTTTT
.,.,TRBV5-1,TRBJ2-5,CASSRLVQGRETQYF,TGCGCCAGCAGCCGCCTTGTACAGGGAAGGGAGACCCAGTACTTC
few,TRBD2,TRBV11-3,TRBJ2-2,CASSSRRTSVGELFF,TGTGCCAGCAGTTCCCGGAGGACTAGCGTCGGGGAGCTGTTTTTT